The T cell receptor beta chain under discussion was sequenced for a study of cytomegalovirus exposure and HLA in healthy donors. PCR was performed using 60 Vbeta and 13 Jbeta primers. TCRdb keeps only in-frame clones here, not all; method: immunoSEQ multiplex PCR. The sample yields approximately 160,000 clones, around 76% seen once. This clone was seen more than once but under ten times. Antigen: not known. The CDR3 sequence is 15 residues long. J lost 3 bases, V lost 4 bases, and 7 bases had no gene match. The germline gives CDR1 SGHRS, CDR2 YFSETQ. Study results and limitations: Researchers reported in a later analysis that common viral pathogens appeared linked to several top clusters.

The sequenced sample was PBMCs. J is TRBJ2-7 and V is TRBV5-1, with 10 bases identical to TRBD2. This TCR came from a middle-aged woman in good health and CMV-seronegative. The CDR3 sequence: CASSATSGTYYEQYF. Here the CDR3 DNA reads TGCGCCAGCAGCGCAACTAGCGGGACCTACTACGAGCAGTACTTC.